The 22 T cell receptor beta chains reported below all come from one sample, sequenced in a study of T cells after yellow fever vaccination. One entry per CDR3 protein, called by TCRdb with MiXCR from the 5' RACE reads. Among hundreds of thousands of distinct CDR3 sequences, roughly 3.5% were seen once, and the ten largest hold about 25%. The sample consisted of PBMCs, taken on the day of the yellow fever booster vaccination. These receptors originate from a man aged 18 to 35 who received the YFV17D yellow fever vaccine.

This clonotype was recorded at least ten times. The gene calls are TRBV5-1 and TRBJ2-5; 8 bases align to TRBD2. V lost 4 bases to trimming and J lost 4 bases; unmatched junction nucleotides: 6. Germline-derived CDR1 and CDR2 are SGHRS and YFSETQ. The CDR3 is 14 amino acids. The CDR3 loop is CASSRTSGPETQYF. The CDR3 DNA reads as TGCGCCAGCAGCCGTACTAGCGGCCCAGAGACCCAGTACTTC.

This clonotype has ten or more counts. The J gene is TRBJ1-3, the V gene TRBV7-8, with TRBD1 identical over 10 bases. Germline V gene sequence: CDR1 SGHVS, CDR2 FQNEAQ. Germline trimming cut 6 bases from V and 4 bases from J; bases unmatched to any gene: 6. This CDR3 spans 15 amino acids. CDR3 protein: CASSFGTGEGNTIYF. The CDR3 DNA reads TGTGCCAGCAGTTTCGGGACAGGGGAAGGAAACACCATATATTTT.

This clonotype was seen more than once but under ten times. The chain has TRBV30 and TRBJ1-5; D uncertain. In germline, CDR1 is GTSNPN, CDR2 SVGIG (reference sequence). V lost 4 bases and J lost 9, with 13 bases in between. The CDR3 is 12 amino acids. The CDR3 DNA reads as TGTGCCTGGAAAACCCCCGGAGGGCCCCAGCATTTT. Translated: CAWKTPGGPQHF.

The chain couples TRBV5-6 to TRBJ2-2, with TRBD2 as a possible D gene (6 bases). The CDR3 is made up of 17 amino acids. Trimming took 3 bases from V and 4 from J, leaving 19 bases between them. Germline V gene sequence: CDR1 SGHDT, CDR2 YYEEEE. The CDR3 is CASSWENRDSSTGELFF. The CDR3 DNA reads TGTGCCAGCAGCTGGGAAAACCGGGACTCAAGCACCGGGGAGCTGTTTTTT. Variable domain in full (rest from reference TRBV5-6 and TRBJ2-2): DAGVTQSPTHLIKTRGQQVTLRCSPKSGHDTVSWYQQALGQGPQFIFQYYEEEERQRGNFPDRFSGHQFPNYSSELNVNALLLGDSALYLCASSWENRDSSTGELFFGEGSRLTVL.

This clonotype occurred many times. The rearrangement joins TRBV5-1 to TRBJ1-5; 7 nucleotides match TRBD1. V trimming: 4 bases; J trimming: 4 bases; junction bases outside the gene matches: 8. CDR1 is SGHRS and CDR2 is YFSETQ in the germline V gene. This CDR3 has 15 amino acids. The CDR3 bases are TGCGCCAGCAGCCCAGGGACAGTGGGAAATCAGCCCCAGCATTTT. This encodes CASSPGTVGNQPQHF.

This clonotype has at least ten counts. The rearrangement uses TRBV20-1 and TRBJ2-7; a possible D gene is TRBD2 (6 bases). V gave up 0 bases and J gave up 2 bases, with 11 bases separating them. The V gene's germline CDR1 is DFQATT and CDR2 SNEGSKA (reference sequence). The CDR3 spans 14 residues. CDR3 protein: CSARDPGVAYEQYF. CDR3 sequence (DNA): TGCAGTGCTAGAGATCCGGGGGTGGCCTACGAGCAGTACTTC.

This clonotype has just a few counts. The V call is TRBV10-3, the J call TRBJ2-7; D call uncertain. The V gene lost 4 bases and the J gene lost 4 bases, with 17 bases spanning the gap. Germline loops: CDR1 ENHRY, CDR2 SYGVKD. CDR3 length: 15 amino acids. The DNA of the CDR3 is TGTGCCATCAGTGGTGGACCTCCAGATTATTACGAGCAGTACGTC. The encoded protein is CAISGGPPDYYEQYV.

DNA of the CDR3: TGTGCCAGCAGTCCTCCTAGCGGGGGGGCCGGGGAGCTGTTTTTT. Translating it yields CASSPPSGGAGELFF. The V and J genes are TRBV2 and TRBJ2-2; 12 bases fit TRBD2. Germline V gene sequence: CDR1 SNHLY, CDR2 FYNNEI. J lost 6 bases, V lost 5 bases, and 4 bases had no gene match. The CDR3 consists of 15 residues.

The chain carries TRBV6-7 and TRBJ2-6, with no clear D. TRBV6-7 is an open reading frame, and its role is uncertain. Trimming stripped 0 bases from V and 4 bases from J, with 13 bases between. This CDR3 comprises 17 residues. The CDR3: CASSYSLALLGANVLTF. The CDR3 coding sequence is TGTGCCAGCAGTTACTCCTTGGCGCTGTTAGGGGCCAACGTCCTGACTTTC.

This clonotype was picked up many times. V gene TRBV12-3 or TRBV12-4 combines with J gene TRBJ2-2; D remains ambiguous. This CDR3 contains 14 residues. V lost 8 bases to trimming and J lost 3 bases, with 13 bases between them. CDR3 bases: TGTGCCAGCCTTCGGTCCACATACACCGGGGAGCTGTTTTTT. It translates to CASLRSTYTGELFF.

The sample holds many counts of this clonotype. The CDR3 region has the DNA TGTGCCAGCAGCTCGGACTATAAGCTCGGGGAGCTGTTTTTT. It encodes CASSSDYKLGELFF. This chain links TRBV7-6 with TRBJ2-2, with TRBD2 as a possible D gene (6 bases). The germline V gene has CDR1 SGHVS and CDR2 FNYEAQ. V was trimmed by 4 bases and J by 7 bases, leaving 13 bases between them. This CDR3 is 14 amino acids long.

The chain couples TRBV7-6 to TRBJ2-5, with a possible D match to TRBD2 (7 bases). CDR3 size: 15 residues. Germline V gives CDR1 SGHVS, CDR2 FNYEAQ. The V gene lost 1 base and the J gene lost 1 base, with 10 bases spanning the gap. DNA of the CDR3: TGTGCCAGCAGCTTAGATGCGGGGGCCCAAGAGACCCAGTACTTC. It encodes CASSLDAGAQETQYF.

This clonotype was counted between two and nine times. The chain is built from TRBV5-8 and TRBJ1-1; D unclear. This CDR3 contains 14 residues. Trimming removed 0 bases at V and 1 base at J, with 7 bases between. CDR1 is SGHTS and CDR2 is YDEGEE in the germline V gene. The CDR3 sequence: CASSLDRRNTEAFF. In DNA form, the CDR3 reads TGTGCCAGCAGCTTGGACAGACGGAACACTGAAGCTTTCTTT.

The sample holds many counts of this clonotype. The chain couples TRBV20-1 to TRBJ2-3; 8 bases align to TRBD1. Germline CDR1 DFQATT, CDR2 SNEGSKA (reference sequence). This CDR3 is 14 amino acids long. Germline trimming cut 6 bases from V and 0 bases from J; bases unmatched to any gene: 5. The CDR3 nucleotides read TGCAGTGCAAGCCGGGACAGGAGCACAGATACGCAGTATTTT. The encoded protein is CSASRDRSTDTQYF.

The table lists this clonotype with many counts. The CDR3 DNA reads TGTGCCAGCAGTCTGACTAGCGGCGACGAGCAGTACGTC. This codes for CASSLTSGDEQYV. The chain uses TRBV6-2 or TRBV6-3 and TRBJ2-7; 9 positions agree with TRBD2. With 5 bases clipped from V and 5 bases from J, the junction kept 4 bases outside the gene matches. Germline V gene sequence: CDR1 MNHEY, CDR2 SVGEGT. The CDR3 contains 13 residues.

This chain connects TRBV7-9 to TRBJ2-3; 8 bases agree with TRBD2. Germline trimming cut 4 bases from V and 5 bases from J; bases unmatched to any gene: 11. CDR1 and CDR2 from the germline V gene are SEHNR and FQNEAQ (reference sequence). This CDR3 has 16 residues. The CDR3 loop is CASSSSTVTSGDTQYF. The CDR3, as DNA: TGTGCCAGCAGCTCCTCCACCGTTACTAGCGGAGATACGCAGTATTTT.

This clonotype came up a few times. The V call is TRBV10-3, the J call TRBJ1-1; D might be TRBD1 (5 bases). V was pared by 3 bases and J by 0 bases, with 8 bases between. This CDR3 spans 14 amino acids. The germline V gene has CDR1 ENHRY and CDR2 SYGVKD. The CDR3, as DNA: TGTGCCATCAGTGAAACAGGTATGAACACTGAAGCTTTCTTT. It yields the protein CAISETGMNTEAFF.

This clonotype was observed many times. This sequence joins TRBV9 and TRBJ2-7; D unclear. CDR3 length: 14 residues. V dropped 4 bases and J dropped 3 bases, with 14 bases sitting between them. Germline values: CDR1 SGDLS, CDR2 YYNGEE. The CDR3 sequence: CASSRNHFGYEQYF. The CDR3 DNA reads as TGTGCCAGCAGCAGGAACCACTTTGGCTACGAGCAGTACTTC.

The chain employs TRBV27 and TRBJ1-5; tentatively, D is TRBD1 (6 bases). The CDR3 spans 13 residues. Deletions cut 5 bases from V and 4 bases from J, with 9 bases between. Germline V CDR1 and CDR2: MNHEY, SMNVEV (reference sequence). CDR3 coding DNA: TGTGCCAGCAGTGATACAGGGAATCAGCCCCAGCATTTT. Protein: CASSDTGNQPQHF.

This clonotype was seen at least ten times. The rearrangement joins TRBV7-3 to TRBJ2-2, with TRBD1 matching 7 bases. This CDR3 spans 15 amino acids. Germline CDR1 and CDR2: SGHTA and FQGTGA. The trim removed 1 base at V and 5 bases at J, leaving 4 bases unmatched. The CDR3 DNA is TGTGCCAGCAGCTTAATAGGGGGCAGGACCGGGGAGCTGTTTTTT. Translating gives CASSLIGGRTGELFF.

The rearrangement uses TRBV20-1 and TRBJ1-5; 7 bases map to TRBD1. The CDR3 runs to 14 residues. The J segment lost 7 bases and the V segment lost 4 bases, leaving 10 bases of the junction unmatched. CDR1 and CDR2 (germline): DFQATT, SNEGSKA (reference sequence). CDR3 residues: CSAIQGSFLQPQHF. In DNA, the CDR3 is TGCAGTGCTATACAGGGGTCTTTTTTACAGCCCCAGCATTTT.

This clonotype was counted many times. The gene calls are TRBV10-3 and TRBJ1-3; 7 bases match TRBD1. V lost 2 bases and J lost 4; bases outside the gene matches: 8. Germline values: CDR1 ENHRY, CDR2 SYGVKD. The CDR3 has 16 amino acids. This chain's CDR3 is CAISETTGVAGNTIYF. In nucleotides, the CDR3 is TGTGCCATCAGTGAGACTACAGGGGTAGCAGGAAACACCATATATTTT.